Reported below is one T cell receptor (beta chain). Its target antigen remains unknown. Per-nucleotide qualities are absent, and no much larger clonotype sits a single base away. This record comes from a study of T cell repertoires in cytomegalovirus infection (dated by TCRdb to the late 2010s). Study-wide context: Peptide stimulations targeted recently identified HLA-C-restricted CMV epitopes, whose presentation resists viral immunomodulation, together with well-studied HLA-B-restricted epitopes. Donor HLA type was relevant to the analysis, as public TCR beta signatures indicated carriage of CMV infection together with the matching HLA type.

The treatment or condition tag for this specimen amounts to: in vitro stimulation with specific CMV peptide epitopes to enrich CMV-specific T cells. The CDR3, from cysteine to phenylalanine, totals 19 residues. Only CDR3 DNA is held: 57 bases, read in frame from base 1. In the germline V gene (reference sequence), CDR1 corresponds to SGHKS and CDR2 to YYEKEE. V is trimmed back by 5 bases and J by 0 bases, and the junction contains 15 bases that no gene match accounts for. Findings and caveats that apply to the study as a whole: Carriers of CMV infection plus the relevant HLA type were discriminated by the cumulative frequency of public TCR beta family members in the study cohort and in an independent 352-donor cohort. In the ex vivo response, HLA-C-restricted CMV-specific TCR beta clonotypes were dominant, and in two of eight donors the single most frequent clonotype came from this HLA-C-restricted group.

TCRdb names Illumina HiSeq 1500 as the instrument used. TCRdb trimmed public reads at Q25 via fastp, called clones via MiXCR and kept in-frame beta chains. Identical CDR3 protein sequences are pooled into one entry, listed with their most common genes and DNA. The sample records approximately 910,000 distinct CDR3 sequences, approximately 33% of which are singletons. The ten largest clones represent about an eighth of the sample. The material was cultured CD8+ T cells from PBMCs, obtained from culture after CMV antigen stimulation. Recombination connected TRBV5-5 to TRBJ2-3, with 10 bases in between that match TRBD2. The TCR comes from a human donor in good health (CMV status not recorded). Some clones in this sample may be carry-over from other donors' samples. In nucleotide form, the sequence is TGTGCCAGCAGTCAGCGGGGGGGTCCACTTCGTTCTAGCACAGATACGCAGTATTTT. Its product reads: CASSQRGGPLRSSTDTQYF.